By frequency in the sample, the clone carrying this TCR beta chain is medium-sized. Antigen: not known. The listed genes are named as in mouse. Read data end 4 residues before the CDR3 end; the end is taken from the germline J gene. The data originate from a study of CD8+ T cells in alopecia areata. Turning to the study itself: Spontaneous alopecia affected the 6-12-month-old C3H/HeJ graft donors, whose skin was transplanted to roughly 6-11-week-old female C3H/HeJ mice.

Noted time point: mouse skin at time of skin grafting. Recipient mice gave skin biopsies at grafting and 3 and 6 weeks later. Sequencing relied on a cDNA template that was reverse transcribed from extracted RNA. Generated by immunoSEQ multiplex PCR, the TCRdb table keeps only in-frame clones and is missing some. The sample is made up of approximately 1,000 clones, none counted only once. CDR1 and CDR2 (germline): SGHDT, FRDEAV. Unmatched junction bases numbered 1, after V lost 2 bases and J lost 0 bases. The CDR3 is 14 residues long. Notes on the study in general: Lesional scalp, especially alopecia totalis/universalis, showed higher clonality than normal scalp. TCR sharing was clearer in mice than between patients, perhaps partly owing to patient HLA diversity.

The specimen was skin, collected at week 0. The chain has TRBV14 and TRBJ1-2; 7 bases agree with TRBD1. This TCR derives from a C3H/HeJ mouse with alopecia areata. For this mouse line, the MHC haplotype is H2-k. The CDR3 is CASSLTGTNSDYTF. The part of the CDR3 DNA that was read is TGTGCCAGCAGTTTGACAGGGACAAACTCC.